A selection of T cell receptor beta chains follows, all from one sample in a study of blood T cells in healthy people across ages. TCRdb fed the 5' RACE reads into MiXCR, producing one record per CDR3 protein. The table has 2 million or so distinct CDR3 sequences, 49% seen once. Sample: blood. The receptors were gathered from a woman in her forties in good health. CDR3s leave out the opening cysteine and the closing phenylalanine or tryptophan.

j_gene	v_gene	len	CDR3aa
TRBJ2-5	TRBV5-1	15	ASSLEGLAVEGETQY
TRBJ2-4	TRBV7-9	11	ASSPGQPNIQY
TRBJ1-6	TRBV4-1	16	ASSQFLGQRLYNSPLH
TRBJ2-7	TRBV5-1	13	ASSAPSGGAYEQY
TRBJ2-1	TRBV9	13	ASSVAGERYNEQF
TRBJ2-7	TRBV7-2	10	ASSLGRFEQY
TRBJ2-7	TRBV6-5	13	ASSYAAGVNYEQY
TRBJ2-1	TRBV29-1	12	SVGTGGGNNEQF
TRBJ2-1	TRBV20-1	11	SPTSVSYNEQF
TRBJ2-7	TRBV6-2/TRBV6-3	15	ASSYSGRRGRTYEQY
-	TRBV13	10	ASSSHQETQF
TRBJ2-1	TRBV25-1	11	ASSGGPRREQF
TRBJ1-6	TRBV5-1	13	ASSVDRVGNSPLH
TRBJ2-6	TRBV6-4	13	ASSGGNSGANVLT
TRBJ2-1	TRBV25-1	9	ASSVGINPF
TRBJ1-2	TRBV29-1	11	SVVEGPNYGYT
TRBJ2-3	TRBV28	17	ASSIIGARGPSIEDTQY
TRBJ2-3	TRBV29-1	10	SVDRSPTLQY
TRBJ2-1	TRBV4-3	13	ASSYSGGAQNEQF
TRBJ1-1	TRBV6-2/TRBV6-3	13	ASSYLSRGATEAF
TRBJ2-7	TRBV2	11	ASSRGGQYEQY
TRBJ2-1	TRBV5-1	13	ASSIGEASYNEQF
TRBJ2-5	TRBV7-2	12	ASSPHQRGETQY
TRBJ2-3	TRBV15	14	ATSRGTLPMTATQY
TRBJ2-1	TRBV5-1	11	ASSPRLGDEQF
-	TRBV9	10	ASSGRKGEQY
TRBJ1-5	TRBV5-1	13	ASSAGTNGNQPQH
TRBJ1-1	TRBV5-5	12	ASSLVGMTGRAF
TRBJ2-5	TRBV29-1	14	SGSGLAGGLMKTQY
TRBJ1-1	TRBV3-1	11	ASSQDWGFEAF
TRBJ2-1	TRBV20-1	11	SAGQGILNEQF
TRBJ2-3	TRBV15	11	ATSRDESDTQY
TRBJ2-7	TRBV5-1	13	ASSWGLGNSYEQY
TRBJ2-3	TRBV2	12	ASPLAGYTDTQY
TRBJ2-4	TRBV3-1	15	ASSRHRDTLAKNIQY
TRBJ2-7	TRBV4-2	14	ASSQVLAEGTYEQY
TRBJ2-5	TRBV5-6	15	ASSFRRSDRDQETQY
-	TRBV28	12	ASNRLAGVGEQY
TRBJ2-1	TRBV20-1	17	SARARTSGGDSSYNEQF
TRBJ2-5	TRBV28	11	ASSLASLGEQY
TRBJ1-2	TRBV6-5	12	ASRNNREIYGYT
TRBJ2-1	TRBV7-8	14	ASSLRVGGPQNEQF
TRBJ2-1	TRBV7-3	14	ASSLRGRGIYNEQF
TRBJ2-1	TRBV5-4	13	ASSCGRATYNEQF
TRBJ2-5	TRBV7-3	11	ASSPGAEETQY
TRBJ2-7	TRBV7-9	10	ASSKGVYEQY
TRBJ1-2	TRBV5-1	12	ASSHLSGEGGYT
TRBJ2-3	TRBV6-1	12	ASSEGQWTDTQY
TRBJ2-7	TRBV25-1	16	ASSELGLARRGNSEQY
TRBJ2-3	TRBV2	13	ASSYLTDRTDTQY